This entry describes one TCR beta chain. What it binds is not known. These data originate in a study of T cell responses to AZD1222 COVID-19 vaccine. Overall study context: Some second doses came at about 4 weeks and others at about 12 weeks; these were pooled. Study results and limitations: Donors skewed white British and female; clonal diversity was possibly underestimated. Nearly half of spike-specific TCRs reportedly go after variant regions that carry no mutations.

This table comes from immunoSEQ multiplex PCR, and its TCRdb copy is limited to in-frame clones, with some not included. The table records 90,000 to 130,000 clones, 80% to 95% of them present only once. The CDR3 covers 13 residues. In germline, CDR1 is SGHNT, CDR2 YYREEE (reference sequence). V was trimmed by 5 bases and J by 8 bases, leaving 13 bases between them. The V call is TRBV5-4, the J call TRBJ1-4; D might be TRBD1 (6 bases). The receptor was derived from an adult in good health. Sample: peripheral blood, taken on day 0 of AZD1222 vaccination. CDR3 sequence (DNA): TGTGCCAGCAGGAGGGGGGGTGAGGAAAAACTGTTTTTT. Its protein is CASRRGGEEKLFF.